This T cell receptor (beta chain) was sequenced for a study of human T cells and chemical hapten exposure. Study information: Patch tests applied 0.01% DPC to the upper back, read at 6 days. Study-wide points: Each of the donors had alopecia, so their immune responses may not resemble those of healthy people.

Time point noted: patch test 1, 2 weeks after DPC sensitization. Treatment: therapeutic diphenylcyclopropenone sensitization with weekly scalp DPC. This clonotype has more than one count but fewer than ten. Its antigen is currently unknown. TCRdb reprocessed the RACE reads via MiXCR and lists one record per CDR3 protein. The sample lists fewer than 130,000 distinct CDR3 sequences; approximately 11% were seen once. Germline V lookup: CDR1 LGHDT, CDR2 YNNKEL (reference sequence). The CDR3 covers 14 residues. V was shortened by 2 bases and J by 0 bases, with 7 bases between the two germline ends. V gene TRBV3-1 combines with J gene TRBJ1-2; D not certain. The specimen comprised whole blood, sampled in connection with sensitization to the hapten diphenylcyclopropenone (DPC). The source is a woman aged 40 to 55 with alopecia areata. Some clones in this sample may be carry-over from other donors' samples. The CDR3 loop is CASSQRRTNYGYTF. The CDR3 DNA sequence: TGTGCCAGCAGCCAAAGGAGGACTAACTATGGCTACACCTTC.